Below, 15 T cell receptor beta chains from the same sample are listed, as sequenced in a study of tumor-infiltrating lymphocytes in primary liver carcinoma (TCRdb year 2017). Blood RNA was extracted from unsorted whole blood with TRIzol reagent; germline DNA came from the DNeasy Blood & Tissue kit. Sequencing relied on an Illumina HiSeq 2500. TCRbeta-specific cDNA was reverse-transcribed from 500 ng total RNA using a constant-region primer and ProtoScript II reverse transcriptase. Construction of the TCRbeta libraries relied on three nested rounds of multiplex PCR, following a slightly modified ARM-PCR procedure. Each of the first two PCR rounds ran for around 10 cycles using multiplex TRBV1-TRBV30 forward primers together with a Cbeta reverse primer. Clones were called with MiXCR by TCRdb after fastp trimmed the public reads at Q25, and only in-frame beta chains were retained. Under each unique CDR3 protein, matching rows form one entry showing the most common genes and DNA. This sample comprises approximately 210,000 distinct CDR3 sequences, 65% of them detected only once. The ten largest clones represent approximately 6.5% of the sample.

Sequenced: peripheral blood. The receptors originated from a woman aged 60-70 years with primary liver carcinoma and hepatitis B virus infection.

The count of this clonotype is one. Just one base apart from a much larger clone, this may be a read error. V is TRBV28 and J is TRBJ2-2; the match to TRBD1 covers 8 bases. Germline lookup yields CDR1 MDHEN and CDR2 SYDVKM. The junction had 5 bases not matched to a gene; V was cut back by 6 bases and J by 5 bases. The CDR3 covers 14 residues. The CDR3 nucleotides are TGTGCCAGCAGGGGACAGGCTTGGACCGGGGAGCTGTTTTTT. This sequence encodes CASRGQAWTGELFF.

About this clonotype itself: A junction boundary mismatches the germline segment, possibly from a read error. The chain recombines TRBV11-1 with TRBJ2-7; D is possibly TRBD1 or TRBD2 (6 bases each). The CDR3 length is 15 residues. CDR1 is SGHAT, CDR2 FQDESV, per germline (reference sequence). CDR3 bases: TGTGCCGGCAGCTTAGGGGGACTCCTAAAGGGGGAGTACTACTTC. It translates to CAGSLGGLLKGEYYF.

The CDR3 loop is CASSSGLGGFYEQYF. For the CDR3, the DNA is TGTGCCAGCAGCTCGGGACTAGGGGGCTTCTACGAGCAGTACTTC. This sequence joins TRBV13 and TRBJ2-7; possibly TRBD2 for D (8 bases). The germline V gene has CDR1 PRHDT and CDR2 FYEKMQ (reference sequence). The CDR3 is 15 residues long. V was shortened by 4 bases and J by 3 bases, with 16 bases between the two germline ends.

Concerning this clonotype: A read error may produce the germline difference seen at one junction end. This chain uses TRBV11-2 with TRBJ2-7; 8 positions match TRBD2. CDR3 length: 13 residues. The germline V gene encodes CDR1 SGHAT and CDR2 FQNNGV. The DNA of the CDR3 is TGTGTCAGCAACTTAGAAGCGGGAGACGAGCAGTACTTC. As protein: CVSNLEAGDEQYF.

The sample holds many counts of this clonotype. This chain joins TRBV12-3 or TRBV12-4 and TRBJ2-3; D may be TRBD1 or TRBD2 (5 bases each). Deletions cut 6 bases from V and 2 bases from J, with 15 bases between. The CDR3 spans 15 residues. DNA of the CDR3: TGTGCCAGCAGGCAACAGGAGGCGTACACAGATACGCAGTATTTT. Translated, it gives CASRQQEAYTDTQYF.

This clonotype turned up a few times. The rearrangement uses TRBV28 and TRBJ2-7; 8 bases line up with TRBD1. After removal of 5 bases from V and 2 bases from J, the junction contained 5 bases not matched to a gene. Germline CDR1 MDHEN, CDR2 SYDVKM. CDR3 size: 14 residues. CDR3 protein: CASSPGQEPYEQYF. DNA of the CDR3: TGTGCCAGCAGTCCGGGACAGGAACCCTACGAGCAGTACTTC.

This clonotype was detected a few times. This may stem from a read error, because a much larger clone lies one nucleotide away. This chain joins TRBV13 and TRBJ1-2; D is ambiguous. V dropped 7 bases and J dropped 8 bases, with 17 bases sitting between them. This CDR3 is built from 13 residues. CDR1 PRHDT and CDR2 FYEKMQ come from the germline V gene (reference sequence). As DNA, the CDR3 is TGTGCCAGCAACGGACGCCTAGGTTACGGCTACACCTTC. Encoded protein: CASNGRLGYGYTF. Full variable domain (missing parts from reference TRBV13 and TRBJ1-2): AAGVIQSPRHLIKEKRETATLKCYPIPRHDTVYWYQQGPGQDPQFLISFYEKMQSDKGSIPDRFSAQQFSDYHSELNMSSLELGDSALYFCASNGRLGYGYTFGSGTRLTVV.

V gene TRBV10-2 combines with J gene TRBJ1-6; D gene ambiguous. Germline V gene data show CDR1 as WSHSY and CDR2 as SAAADI. Trimming left V 8 bases short and J 10 bases short, with 18 bases between. The CDR3 sequence is 14 residues long. Written as DNA, the CDR3 is TGCGCCAGCGGGGAGACCGCATCAGGATCACCCCTCCACTTT. As protein: CASGETASGSPLHF.

Notes on this clonotype: The junction differs from germline at one of its ends, possibly a read error. The chain joins TRBV28 to TRBJ2-3; D remains unclear. Germline V gives CDR1 MDHEN, CDR2 SYDVKM. The CDR3 consists of 14 residues. CDR3: CASSYVDYTDAQYF. The DNA of the CDR3 is TGTGCCAGCAGTTATGTGGATTACACAGATGCGCAGTATTTT.

Regarding this clonotype: Compared with germline, one end of the junction differs, possibly owing to a read error. The chain combines TRBV12-3 or TRBV12-4 with TRBJ1-6, with a weak D call TRBD1 (5 bases). This CDR3 spans 16 amino acids. Written as DNA, the CDR3 is TGTGCCGGCAGTTTTGGCAGGGTCGAAAATAATTCACCCCTCCACTTT. Amino acids: CAGSFGRVENNSPLHF.

This clonotype was detected only a few times. V gene TRBV6-1 combines with J gene TRBJ2-7, with TRBD1 matching 11 bases. Germline CDR1 MNHNS, CDR2 SASEGT. This CDR3 is 16 amino acids long. The ends lost 4 bases at V and 0 bases at J; junction bases unmatched: 5. The CDR3 sequence: CASSAPGTGGSYEQYF. The DNA for the CDR3 is TGTGCCAGCAGTGCTCCCGGGACAGGGGGCTCCTACGAGCAGTACTTC.

Remarks on this clonotype: A much larger clone lies one base from this, so it may be a read error. This chain links TRBV5-6 with TRBJ1-2; D gene ambiguous. Looked up from germline, CDR1 is SGHDT and CDR2 is YYEEEE. This CDR3 is built from 12 residues. The CDR3 loop is CANSLRNYGYTF. The CDR3 DNA is TGTGCCAACAGCTTACGTAACTATGGCTACACCTTC.

This clonotype was observed many times. CDR3 nucleotides: TGTGCCAGCAGCCGTACCTTGGAGGGGAGTGGCTATGGCTACACCTTC. Amino acids: CASSRTLEGSGYGYTF. This chain uses TRBV6-5 with TRBJ1-2, with D possibly being TRBD1 (5 bases). The CDR3 length is 16 residues. Germline V gene lookup returns CDR1 MNHEY and CDR2 SVGAGI. Trimming cost V 6 bases and J 4 bases, with 21 bases left between them.

Worth noting for this clonotype: A much larger clone is a single base away; this may be a read error. This chain joins TRBV6-1 and TRBJ2-4, with D possibly TRBD2 on 7 matching bases. V lost 11 bases, J lost 0 bases, and 20 bases lay in between. The germline gives CDR1 MNHNS, CDR2 SASEGT. The CDR3 covers 16 residues. CDR3 loop: CAGTRGGELAKNIQYF. CDR3 sequence (DNA): TGTGCCGGCACCCGAGGGGGGGAGCTAGCCAAAAACATTCAGTACTTC.

As regards this clonotype: One end of the junction varies from germline; a read error may be responsible. The chain recombines TRBV11-2 with TRBJ2-7; tentatively, D is TRBD1 (6 bases). The germline V gene encodes CDR1 SGHAT and CDR2 FQNNGV. The CDR3 is 16 amino acids. CDR3 loop: CAGSRLTQGEVYGRYF. Here the CDR3 DNA reads TGTGCCGGCAGCCGACTAACACAGGGTGAGGTCTACGGGCGGTACTTC.